A few counts support the clone carrying this T cell receptor (beta chain). The antigen is unknown. The record originates from a study of T cells in localized non-small cell lung cancer. General study results and limits: Sequencing involved a lone tumor region, leaving heterogeneity possible. A higher density of T cells in blood coincided with extended overall survival.

Here immunoSEQ multiplex PCR was the method, and the copy in TCRdb shows in-frame clones only, minus some. The data contain about 39,000 clones, roughly 80% of them singletons. This specimen consisted of PBMCs, obtained before any cancer treatment. The sequence derives from a woman aged 35 to 69 with stage II squamous cell lung carcinoma.

The CDR3, as DNA: TGTGCCAGCAGCCAAGCCACAGGGGGCACCTACGAGCAGTACTTC. Translating gives CASSQATGGTYEQYF. The genes are TRBV4-2 and TRBJ2-7; 9 bases are shared with TRBD1. V gave up 1 base and J gave up 2 bases; unmatched junction bases: 3. In germline, CDR1 is LGHNA, CDR2 YNFKEQ. CDR3 length: 15 residues.